A selection of T cell receptor beta chains follows, all from one sample in a study of metastatic and nonmetastatic thyroid tumors. TCRdb reprocessed the PCR reads via MiXCR. The sample contains just over 20,000 clones, 15% to 18% of which appear only once. The source material was blood. The receptors were gathered from a female donor with papillary thyroid cancer or a benign thyroid nodule (not recorded which). Some clones in this sample may be carry-over from other donors' samples. Both conserved end residues are part of each CDR3. Fields, in order: clone size, J gene, D gene, V gene, CDR3 DNA, CDR3 protein. The D gene is left open where the match is weak. Part of the rows lack a size; the others show once, few, many or a class for expanded clones.

.	TRBJ1-2	TRBD1	TRBV16	TGTGCCAGCAGCCAATCCGTGACAGGGGATGGCTACACCTTC	CASSQSVTGDGYTF
.	TRBJ2-1	TRBD2	TRBV5-1	TGCGCCAGCAGCTTAAGCGGGAGTCGCTCCTACAATGAGCAGTTCTTC	CASSLSGSRSYNEQFF
.	TRBJ2-1	.	TRBV11-2	TGTGCCAGCAGCTTAGGGCAGTCCAGTGAGCAGTTCTTC	CASSLGQSSEQFF
many	TRBJ1-1	.	TRBV20-1	TGCAGTGCTAAGCACGAAAGGGGGGGCACTGAAGCTTTCTTT	CSAKHERGGTEAFF
few	TRBJ2-1	.	TRBV2	TGTGCCAGCAGTCCAGGACGGGGGGCTTTAGGTGAGCAGTTCTTC	CASSPGRGALGEQFF
.	TRBJ1-3	.	TRBV4-1	TGCGCCAGCAGCCAAGATAAATTCCACTCTGGAAACACCATATATTTT	CASSQDKFHSGNTIYF
medium-sized	TRBJ1-1	.	TRBV27	TGTGCCAGCAGTTTAACGGACAGCATGAACACTGAAGCTTTCTTT	CASSLTDSMNTEAFF
many	TRBJ1-1	.	TRBV3-1	TGTGCCAGCAGCCAAGATACAGGCACCACTGAAGCTTTCTTT	CASSQDTGTTEAFF
many	TRBJ1-6	.	TRBV5-6	TGTGCCAGCAGCTTAAGGGGGGGGCAATCACCCCTCCACTTT	CASSLRGGQSPLHF
many	TRBJ2-7	.	TRBV20-1	TGCAGTGCTAGAGACCGTGGTGGGGGTTCCTACGAGCAGTACTTC	CSARDRGGGSYEQYF
many	TRBJ2-7	TRBD1	TRBV7-9	TGTGCCAGCAGCAAGCCGGGACAGGAATATAGCGAGCAGTACTTC	CASSKPGQEYSEQYF
.	TRBJ1-4	.	TRBV18	TGTGCCAGCTCAGTTGCCCAGGAGGGTGAAAAACTGTTTTTT	CASSVAQEGEKLFF
many	TRBJ2-6	.	TRBV20-1	TGCAGTGCTGCGGTCCCATACTCTGGGGCCAACGTCCTGACTTTC	CSAAVPYSGANVLTF
once	TRBJ1-1	.	TRBV20-1	TGCAGTGCTATAGTCGGGGACACTGAAGCTTTCTTT	CSAIVGDTEAFF
many	TRBJ1-1	.	TRBV2	TGTGCCAGCAGTGATCGGGGGACCGGCACTGAAGCTTTCTTT	CASSDRGTGTEAFF
many	TRBJ2-1	.	TRBV20-1	TGCAGTGCTAGATTTTACAATGAGCAGTTCTTC	CSARFYNEQFF
many	TRBJ2-3	.	TRBV5-1	TGCGCCAGCAGCTTGTCTCGCACAGATACGCAGTATTTT	CASSLSRTDTQYF
many	TRBJ2-7	TRBD1	TRBV3-1	TGTGCCAGCAGCCGCGCCGGACAGGTCGCCTACGAGCAGTACTTC	CASSRAGQVAYEQYF
medium-sized	TRBJ2-7	.	TRBV27	TGTGCCAGCAGTTTCGGTAGCGTCTACGAGCAGTACTTC	CASSFGSVYEQYF
few	TRBJ1-2	TRBD1	TRBV6-4	TGTGCCAGCAGTGACTCGACAGGGGGCGGCTACACCTTC	CASSDSTGGGYTF
.	TRBJ2-5	.	TRBV7-2	TGTGCCAGCAGCTTAGTTGCCCGGGAGACCCAGTATTTC	CASSLVARETQYF
.	TRBJ2-2	.	TRBV27	TGTGCCAGCATCCCATACGGACGGTCGAACACCGGGGAGCTGTTTTTT	CASIPYGRSNTGELFF
many	TRBJ2-1	TRBD2	TRBV19	TGTGCCAGTAGTAAAACTAGCGGGGGGGTCCCCTGGCAGTTCTTC	CASSKTSGGVPWQFF
many	TRBJ2-1	.	TRBV7-2	TGTGCCAGCAGCTTGGGAGGCCCCTACAATGAGCAGTTCTTC	CASSLGGPYNEQFF
many	TRBJ2-7	.	TRBV4-1	TGCGCCAGCAGCCAAGATCAAGCTCGGGAGCAGTACTTC	CASSQDQAREQYF
many	TRBJ1-6	TRBD1	TRBV25-1	TGTGCCAGCAGTGGGGGAACAGGGGGCCTATCCTATAATTCACCCCTCCACTTT	CASSGGTGGLSYNSPLHF
few	TRBJ2-3	TRBD2	TRBV15	TGTGCCACCAGCAGAGATTATACGGGAGGGCCTTCAGATACGCAGTATTTT	CATSRDYTGGPSDTQYF
.	TRBJ1-5	.	TRBV20-1	TGCAGTGCTAGATATCGGGACAGCAATCAGCCCCAGCATTTT	CSARYRDSNQPQHF
.	TRBJ1-2	.	TRBV7-9	TGTGCCAGCAGCTTGGCCAGGGACTATGGCTACACCTTC	CASSLARDYGYTF
few	TRBJ2-1	TRBD2	TRBV2	TGTGCCAGCAGGACTAGCGGGTACAATGAGCAGTTCTTC	CASRTSGYNEQFF
many	TRBJ2-1	TRBD2	TRBV6-2/TRBV6-3	TGTGCCAGCAGTTACTCCGGGACTAGCCTTTATGAGCAGTTCTTC	CASSYSGTSLYEQFF
many	TRBJ1-6	.	TRBV12-3/TRBV12-4	TGTGCCAGCAGCCCTATTTTGGATTCACCCCTCCACTTT	CASSPILDSPLHF
.	TRBJ2-1	.	TRBV4-3	TGCGCCAGCAGCCAAGATTACGCGGGTAATGAGCAGTTCTTC	CASSQDYAGNEQFF
medium-sized	TRBJ2-7	TRBD2	TRBV12-3/TRBV12-4	TGTGCCAGCAGTTTCACTAGCGGGTTCTACGAGCAGTACTTC	CASSFTSGFYEQYF
many	TRBJ2-5	TRBD1	TRBV5-6	TGTGCCAGCAGCACTTGGGACAGTGGCTACGAGACCCAGTACTTC	CASSTWDSGYETQYF
many	TRBJ1-1	TRBD1	TRBV11-3	TGTGCCAGCAGCGCGACAGGGGGGGGTGAAGCTTTCTTT	CASSATGGGEAFF